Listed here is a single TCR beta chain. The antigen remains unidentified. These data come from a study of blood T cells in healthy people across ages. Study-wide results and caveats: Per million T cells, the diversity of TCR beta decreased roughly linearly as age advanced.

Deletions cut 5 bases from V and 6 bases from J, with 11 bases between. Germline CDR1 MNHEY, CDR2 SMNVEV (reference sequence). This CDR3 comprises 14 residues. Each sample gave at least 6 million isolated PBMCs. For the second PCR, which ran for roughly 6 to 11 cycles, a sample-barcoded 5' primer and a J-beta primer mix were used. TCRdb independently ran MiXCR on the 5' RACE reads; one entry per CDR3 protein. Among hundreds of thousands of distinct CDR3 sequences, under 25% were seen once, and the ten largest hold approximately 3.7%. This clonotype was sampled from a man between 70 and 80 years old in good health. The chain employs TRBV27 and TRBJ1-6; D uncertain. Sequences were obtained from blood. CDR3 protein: CASSPVMGNSPLHF. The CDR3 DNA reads TGTGCCAGCAGTCCGGTAATGGGTAATTCACCCCTCCACTTT.